The following is a TCR beta chain sequence with its context. The entry originates in a study of OX40 agonist ivuxolimab in advanced cancers. Study context: Participants could have had prior anti-PD-1, anti-PD-L1 or anti-CTLA-4 therapy, and roughly 39% had some.

Patients with autoimmune history or systemic immunosuppression were excluded. CDR1 SEHNR and CDR2 FQNEAQ come from the germline V gene (reference sequence). The CDR3 contains 13 residues. Trimming stripped 8 bases from V and 0 bases from J, with 11 bases between. Data came from immunoSEQ multiplex PCR; TCRdb stores just in-frame clones and leaves some out. The sample lists approximately 74,000 clones, 85% to 95% occurring once. This TCR was recovered from an adult with an advanced solid tumor such as melanoma, head and neck, liver or kidney cancer. The sequencing here drew on CD4+ or CD8+ T cells sorted from blood, taken in a trial of the OX40 agonist ivuxolimab. This chain links TRBV7-9 with TRBJ2-7; possible D gene TRBD1, 6 bases. The CDR3 reads CASRDKSSYEQYF. CDR3 DNA sequence: TGTGCCAGCCGGGACAAGAGCTCCTACGAGCAGTACTTC.